The entry below gives a single T cell receptor beta chain sequence along with its context. The data originate from a study of blood T cell repertoires in COVID-19. Overall study context: Samples came from the United States, Italy and Spain, spanning acute and convalescent COVID-19. The analysed material was cDNA or gDNA that came from T cells, B-cell-depleted T cells, or PBMCs.

This CDR3 is 12 amino acids long. Per the original methods: Amplifying reference gene primers gave estimates of nucleated cell counts. TCRdb's table, derived via immunoSEQ multiplex PCR, lists solely in-frame clones and lacks some. D and trimming come from the DNA, and the V and J calls and clone size come from that table. Here the sample spans about 110,000 clones, over 70% being singletons. The sequence was collected from a man aged 50-59 years with acute or convalescent COVID-19. The chain recombines TRBV12-2 with TRBJ2-7; TRBD2, the table's D call, was not compared with the DNA. TRBV12-2 is given as a pseudogene. The sample consisted of peripheral blood. The CDR3, as DNA: TGTGCAAGTCGCTCGGTCTTTGTGGAGCAGTACTTC. Translated, it gives CASRSVFVEQYF.